This T cell receptor (beta chain) was profiled in a study of PD-L1 blockade in urothelial cancer. Study context: Reported median T cell count for blood samples was around 150,000.

Regarding time point: pretreatment peripheral blood. Metastatic or locally advanced urothelial carcinoma was present in the patients. Every PCR got spiked synthetic TCR analog templates. TCRdb's table, derived via immunoSEQ multiplex PCR, lists solely in-frame clones and lacks some. The table shows 65,000 to 80,000 clones, with around 90% occurring only once. The V segment lost 4 bases and the J segment 0 bases; nucleotides outside the gene matches: 1. This CDR3 spans 15 amino acids. CDR1 MNHEY and CDR2 SMNVEV come from the germline V gene (reference sequence). This TCR was recovered from a man aged 70 or older with urothelial cancer. The V and J genes are TRBV27 and TRBJ2-1; 9 positions match TRBD1. The specimen comprised PBMCs, sampled around atezolizumab (anti-PD-L1) treatment. The CDR3 spells CASSSTGGSYNEQFF. In DNA form, the CDR3 reads TGTGCCAGCAGTTCGACAGGGGGCTCCTACAATGAGCAGTTCTTC.